These T cell receptor beta chains were read from a single sample in a study of graft-versus-host responses after intestinal transplantation. Clones were sequenced by immunoSEQ multiplex PCR, and TCRdb holds only the in-frame ones, with some missing. The data contain about 3,000 clones, approximately 31% of them singletons. Source: alloreactive CD4+ T cells from a mixed lymphocyte reaction culture, taken before transplantation. The receptors originated from a human patient who was an organ donor for intestinal transplantation. The CDR3 runs from the conserved cysteine through the conserved F or W. The D gene is left open where the match is weak. Some rows mark clone size as missing; the rest say once, few, many or name a class of expanded clone.

J gene	D gene	clone size	V gene	CDR3 DNA	CDR3 protein
TRBJ2-7	TRBD1	NA	TRBV27	TGTGCCAGCAGGCCAACAGGGGCAGCCTGGGAGCAGTACTTC	CASRPTGAAWEQYF
TRBJ1-2	NA	few	TRBV28	TGTGCCAGCAGTCCCACCCTGCAGGGTAGAACCTATGGCTACACCTTC	CASSPTLQGRTYGYTF
TRBJ2-5	TRBD1	few	TRBV29-1	TGCAGCGTGGGACAGGGGATAGAGACCCAGTACTTC	CSVGQGIETQYF
TRBJ1-6	NA	large	TRBV7-2	TGTGCCAGCAGCCCTACAGGGAATTGGTCACCCCTCCACTTT	CASSPTGNWSPLHF
TRBJ2-4	TRBD2	NA	TRBV28	TGTGCCAGCAGTATAGCGGGGATGGCGGAAAACATTCAGTACTTC	CASSIAGMAENIQYF
TRBJ1-1	NA	few	TRBV11-3	TGTGCCAGCAGCCTCCGGGGCAGGGGAGCTTTCTTT	CASSLRGRGAFF
TRBJ1-5	TRBD1	few	TRBV7-3	TGTGCCAGCAGCCCCAGGGGGTGGCAGGGGCCCCAGCCCCAGCATTTT	CASSPRGWQGPQPQHF
TRBJ2-1	NA	NA	TRBV11-2	TGTGCCAGCAGCTTAGCTCCAGGGGACAATGAGCAGTTCTTC	CASSLAPGDNEQFF
TRBJ2-3	NA	few	TRBV5-1	TGCGCCAGCAGCCTGGCCGATACGCAGTATTTT	CASSLADTQYF
TRBJ2-7	NA	NA	TRBV4-2	TGTGCCAGCAGCCAAGATGGCGGGACTTACTACGAGCAGTACTTC	CASSQDGGTYYEQYF
TRBJ2-7	NA	few	TRBV7-2	TGTGCCAGCAGTTCCCAGGGGATCTACGAGCAGTACTTC	CASSSQGIYEQYF
TRBJ1-6	NA	NA	TRBV7-9	TGTGCCAGCAGCCTGGTCGGTGATTCACCCCTCCACTTT	CASSLVGDSPLHF
TRBJ2-7	NA	NA	TRBV15	TGTGCCACCAGCAGAGATTCGCGGTCAGGGACCGAGCAGTACTTC	CATSRDSRSGTEQYF
TRBJ1-4	NA	NA	TRBV18	TGTGCCAGCTCTCCGGGCCTTCGGGAAAAACTGTTTTTT	CASSPGLREKLFF
TRBJ1-6	NA	few	TRBV5-5	TGTGCCAGCAGGGATCAGAGGGGAGGGGGCTATAATTCACCCCTCCACTTT	CASRDQRGGGYNSPLHF
TRBJ1-5	NA	NA	TRBV19	TGTGCCAGTAGTATCCCAAGTGGACGGAGAAGAGGCAATCAGCCCCAGCATTTT	CASSIPSGRRRGNQPQHF
TRBJ1-4	NA	few	TRBV6-1	TGTGCCAGCAGTGAACGGGGCAGGGGCCTTGAAAAACTGTTTTTT	CASSERGRGLEKLFF
TRBJ1-2	NA	NA	TRBV7-9	TGTGCCAGCAGCCAGACGGGCGCCAACTATGGCTACACCTTC	CASSQTGANYGYTF
TRBJ2-7	NA	once	TRBV5-1	TGCGCCAGCAGCTTGGCCCCAACAGGGTACGAGCAGTACTTC	CASSLAPTGYEQYF